This T cell receptor (beta chain) stems from a study of regulatory T cells in long-lasting Graves disease. Both iRepertoire HTBI primers and Arm-PCR of CDR3 regions were used to build the TCR beta libraries. Each CDR3 protein is one row after TCRdb ran MiXCR on the multiplex PCR reads. Of 550,000 to 600,000 distinct CDR3 sequences in the sample, roughly 16% were seen once. This clonotype was detected ten times or more. Documented time point: newly diagnosed GD, antithyroid drugs for less than 3 months. TCR sequences were obtained from RNA taken from PBMCs. The same data also went into a second study, on T cells in Graves' hyperthyroidism and ophthalmopathy.

The sequences come from peripheral blood mononuclear cells (PBMCs), collected at new diagnosis, from a patient treated with antithyroid drugs. The sequence was collected from a man aged 18 to 30 with Graves disease.

Written as DNA, the CDR3 is TGTGCCAGCAACCCAAGGGGGGGGTCCTACGAGCAGTACTTC. Protein sequence: CASNPRGGSYEQYF. J is TRBJ2-7 and V is TRBV28, with D perhaps matching TRBD2 (7 bases). V was clipped by 7 bases and J by 1 base, with 14 bases between them. This CDR3 comprises 14 residues. Germline V gives CDR1 MDHEN, CDR2 SYDVKM. Filled out from reference TRBV28 and TRBJ2-7, the complete variable domain reads DVKVTQSSRYLVKRTGEKVFLECVQDMDHENMFWYRQDPGLGLRLIYFSYDVKMKEKGDIPEGYSVSREKKERFSLILESASTNQTSMYLCASNPRGGSYEQYFGPGTRLTVT.